Included here is one T cell receptor (beta chain) sequence, with context. The antigen is unknown. This entry comes from a study of T cell repertoires in cytomegalovirus infection. At the level of the study: An indication of both CMV infection and matching HLA type came from public TCR beta signatures. General study points: Individuals carrying CMV plus the relevant HLA were identified by cumulative frequency of public TCR beta families. The ex vivo response was dominated by HLA-C-restricted CMV-specific TCR beta clonotypes.

One entry per CDR3 protein results from TCRdb running MiXCR on the reads. The repertoire includes a few hundred thousand distinct CDR3 sequences, around a tenth of them detected once, and roughly 4.5% sits in the top ten. This CDR3 spans 18 amino acids. V was clipped by 5 bases and J by 1 base; unmatched bases: 14. Looked up from germline, CDR1 is MNHNS and CDR2 is SASEGT. This sequence joins TRBV6-1 and TRBJ1-5; 7 bases map to TRBD1. The receptor was derived from a human donor in good health (CMV status not recorded). Some clones in this sample may be carry-over from other donors' samples. Input material: PBMCs. This CDR3 is CASSYPVGTGESNQPQHF. For the CDR3, the DNA is TGTGCCAGCAGTTACCCAGTCGGTACAGGGGAAAGCAATCAGCCCCAGCATTTT.